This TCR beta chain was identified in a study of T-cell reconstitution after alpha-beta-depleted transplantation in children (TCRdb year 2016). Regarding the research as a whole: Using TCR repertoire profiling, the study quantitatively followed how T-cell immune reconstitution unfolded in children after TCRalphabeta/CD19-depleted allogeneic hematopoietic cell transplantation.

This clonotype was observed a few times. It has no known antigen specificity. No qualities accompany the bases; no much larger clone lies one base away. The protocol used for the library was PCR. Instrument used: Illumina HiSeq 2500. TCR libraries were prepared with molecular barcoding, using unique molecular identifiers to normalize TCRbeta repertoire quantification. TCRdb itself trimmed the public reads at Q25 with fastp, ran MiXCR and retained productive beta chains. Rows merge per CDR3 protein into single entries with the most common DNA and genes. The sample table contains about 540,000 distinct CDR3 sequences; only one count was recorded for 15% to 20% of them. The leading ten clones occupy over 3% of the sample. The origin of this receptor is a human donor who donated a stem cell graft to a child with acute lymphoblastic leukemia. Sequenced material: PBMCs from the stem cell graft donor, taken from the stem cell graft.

The nucleotide sequence reads TGTGCCACCAGTGATCTGACTAGCGGGAGTACAGATACGCAGTATTTT. Translated, it gives CATSDLTSGSTDTQYF. Rearrangement joined TRBV24-1 to TRBJ2-3; TRBD2 agrees with 12 junctional bases. The V end gives up 3 bases and the J end 3 bases, leaving 3 bases in the junction not matched to a gene. CDR1 KGHDR and CDR2 SFDVKD are derived from the germline V gene. The CDR3 spans 16 residues, from the cysteine through the phenylalanine. CDR3 DNA only is kept here, 48 bases in frame from base 1.